The table lists the clone carrying this T cell receptor beta chain with a few counts. The target antigen is unknown. The CDR3 is made up of 22 amino acids. V lost 0 bases to trimming and J lost 6 bases; unmatched junction nucleotides: 24. Germline CDR1 and CDR2: GTSNPN and SVGIG (reference sequence). This sample was included in a study of cytomegalovirus exposure and HLA in healthy donors. PCR involved 60 Vbeta and 13 Jbeta primers. Generated by immunoSEQ multiplex PCR, the TCRdb table keeps only in-frame clones and is missing some. The table records about 150,000 clones, 82% of them present only once. Study results and limitations: Follow-up analysis found HLA locus-dependent TCR association rates, highest for DRB1 and lowest for HLA-C. 164 TCR beta chains were listed as cytomegalovirus-associated.

The material sequenced was PBMCs. This sequence was found in a woman between 45 and 60 years old in good health and CMV-seropositive. The rearrangement joins TRBV30 to TRBJ2-6, with 9 bases identical to TRBD1. CDR3 DNA sequence: TGTGCCTGGAGTGTTTCTTTGGGGCGTCCGGGACAGGGTTTCGGTCAGGCCAACGTCCTGACTTTC. Its protein product is CAWSVSLGRPGQGFGQANVLTF.